This T cell receptor (beta chain) was captured by sequencing in a study of blood T cell repertoires in COVID-19. About the study: Spain, Italy and the United States supplied samples that represented acute and convalescent COVID-19. PBMCs, B-cell-depleted T cells, or T cells were the source of the cDNA or gDNA that made up the material.

TCRdb's table, derived via immunoSEQ multiplex PCR, lists solely in-frame clones and lacks some. This sample yields more than 95,000 clones, of which approximately 84% are seen a single time; more than 10% belongs to the top ten. Sequenced input: peripheral blood. This clonotype was obtained from a human donor in a cohort sampled during active COVID-19.

The CDR3 sequence: CASSFQKTNEKLFF. The DNA of the CDR3 is TGTGCCAGCAGTTTTCAGAAAACTAATGAAAAACTGTTTTTT. The chain uses TRBV28 and TRBJ1-4, with D unresolved. V lost 3 bases and J lost 1, with 6 bases in between. CDR1 is MDHEN and CDR2 is SYDVKM in the germline V gene. The CDR3 is 14 residues long.